The 19 T cell receptor beta chains reported below all come from one sample, sequenced in a study of T cell responses to AZD1222 COVID-19 vaccine. Profiling relied on immunoSEQ multiplex PCR, and the TCRdb table lists in-frame clones only, not all of them. The data contain around 150,000 clones, approximately 90% of them singletons. Sequencing used peripheral blood, obtained on day 0 of AZD1222 vaccination. Every receptor here comes from an adult in good health.

The chain is built from TRBV29-1 and TRBJ1-1; possible D gene TRBD1, 5 bases. The V and J ends lost 7 bases and 2 bases respectively, with 17 bases between them. Germline lookup yields CDR1 SQVTM and CDR2 ANQGSEA. The length of the CDR3 is 14 residues. In DNA form, the CDR3 reads TGCAGCGACTCCCGGGGCCAGCTTAACACTGAAGCTTTCTTT. Translated, it gives CSDSRGQLNTEAFF.

The CDR3 protein is CASTFQGLGELFF. The CDR3 region has the DNA TGTGCCAGTACCTTCCAGGGCCTTGGTGAACTGTTTTTT. This chain uses TRBV19 with TRBJ1-4, with a weak D call TRBD1 (5 bases). Trimming took 7 bases from V and 12 from J, leaving 18 bases between them. Germline CDR1 reads LNHDA; CDR2 reads SQIVND (reference sequence). CDR3 size: 13 residues.

As concerns this clone: Other DNA sequences in this sample translate to the same CDR3. The chain couples TRBV28 to TRBJ1-1; D gene unclear. Trimming shortened V by 5 bases and J by 2 bases, and 9 bases separated the two germline ends. Germline values: CDR1 MDHEN, CDR2 SYDVKM. The CDR3 extends over 13 amino acids. The CDR3 DNA is TGTGCCAGCAGTCTTAATAAAAACACTGAAGCTTTCTTT. It translates to CASSLNKNTEAFF.

The gene calls are TRBV27 and TRBJ2-7, with D unresolved. The V gene lost 1 base and the J gene lost 2 bases, with 6 bases spanning the gap. CDR3 length: 13 amino acids. Germline V gene data show CDR1 as MNHEY and CDR2 as SMNVEV (reference sequence). In DNA, the CDR3 is TGTGCCAGCAGTTTATACCCCACCTACGAGCAGTACTTC. This encodes CASSLYPTYEQYF.

The rearrangement uses TRBV7-6 and TRBJ1-4; D unclear. Between the trimmed V and J ends, which lost 2 bases and 7 bases, there was a span of 17 bases. Germline loops: CDR1 SGHVS, CDR2 FNYEAQ. This CDR3 region has 16 residues. CDR3 nucleotides: TGTGCCAGCAGCTTAAATGCCCCCTCGGGTGGTGAAAAACTGTTTTTT. As protein: CASSLNAPSGGEKLFF.

J is TRBJ1-2 and V is TRBV5-1, with D perhaps TRBD1 (5 bases). Germline loops: CDR1 SGHRS, CDR2 YFSETQ. The germline V and J ends were trimmed by 7 bases and 4 bases, with 8 bases remaining between them. The CDR3 totals 11 residues. In nucleotides, the CDR3 is TGCGCCAGCTATGGGGGCTATGGCTACACCTTC. This encodes CASYGGYGYTF.

The chain combines TRBV6-5 with TRBJ1-4; TRBD1 might be the D (6 bases). The CDR3 runs to 15 residues. Germline V gives CDR1 MNHEY, CDR2 SVGAGI. Trimming left V 3 bases short and J 2 bases short, with 10 bases between. In DNA, the CDR3 is TGTGCCAGCAGTTATTCAGGGGCGACTAATGAAAAACTGTTTTTT. This gives the protein CASSYSGATNEKLFF.

This sequence joins TRBV28 and TRBJ2-5, with no clear D. The V gene's germline CDR1 is MDHEN and CDR2 SYDVKM. CDR3 length: 14 residues. Trimming removed 2 bases from V and 0 bases from J, with 7 bases in between. The CDR3 reads CASSLRAYQETQYF. CDR3 nucleotide sequence: TGTGCCAGCAGTTTAAGAGCGTACCAAGAGACCCAGTACTTC.

The rearrangement links TRBV19 to TRBJ1-1, with a possible D match to TRBD1 (5 bases). The CDR3 extends over 17 amino acids. V was pared by 5 bases and J by 4 bases, with 23 bases between. Looked up from germline, CDR1 is LNHDA and CDR2 is SQIVND (reference sequence). CDR3 nucleotides: TGTGCCAGTAGTCAAGACCCGACCCAGACAGTGATCACTGAAGCTTTCTTT. It encodes CASSQDPTQTVITEAFF.

CDR3 region: CASSQTSGGLYNEQFF. As DNA, the CDR3 is TGTGCCAGCAGTCAGACTAGCGGGGGGCTCTACAATGAGCAGTTCTTC. The rearrangement joins TRBV25-1 to TRBJ2-1; TRBD2 matches 13 bases. Trimming took 5 bases from V and 3 from J; bases not matched to a gene: 4. Per germline, CDR1 MGHDK and CDR2 SYGVNS. There are 16 residues in the CDR3.

This chain connects TRBV5-6 to TRBJ1-6; D not resolved. Trimming took off 0 bases at V and 7 bases at J, with 8 bases between the two ends. The CDR3 covers 14 residues. The germline V gene encodes CDR1 SGHDT and CDR2 YYEEEE. The CDR3 DNA sequence: TGTGCCAGCAGCTTGGCAGGAACGAATTCACCCCTCCACTTT. Translation: CASSLAGTNSPLHF.

In its sample, this clone was seen once. This chain connects TRBV9 to TRBJ2-1; the match to TRBD2 covers 12 bases. Germline trimming cut 3 bases from V and 5 bases from J; bases unmatched to any gene: 6. From germline, CDR1 is SGDLS and CDR2 YYNGEE. The CDR3 contains 16 residues. The chain's CDR3 is CASSAGGLAGNNEQFF. The CDR3 nucleotides are TGTGCCAGCAGCGCGGGGGGACTAGCGGGCAACAATGAGCAGTTCTTC. Full variable domain (missing parts from reference TRBV9 and TRBJ2-1): DSGVTQTPKHLITATGQRVTLRCSPRSGDLSVYWYQQSLDQGLQFLIQYYNGEERAKGNILERFSAQQFPDLHSELNLSSLELGDSALYFCASSAGGLAGNNEQFFGPGTRLTVL.

The rearrangement joins TRBV7-2 to TRBJ1-6; D ambiguous. CDR1 and CDR2 (germline): SGHTA, FQGNSA. The CDR3 has 15 residues. Trimming shortened V by 5 bases and J by 9 bases, and 17 bases separated the two germline ends. The CDR3 spells CASSPPNRPSSPLHF. CDR3 sequence (DNA): TGTGCCAGCAGCCCGCCAAACCGGCCTAGTTCACCCCTCCACTTT.

There are a few counts of this clone. V usage is TRBV5-1 and J usage is TRBJ2-2, with D unclear. From germline, CDR1 is SGHRS and CDR2 YFSETQ. The CDR3 extends over 14 amino acids. V shed 0 bases and J shed 1 base, with 4 bases lying between them. This CDR3 is CASSLALNTGELFF. The CDR3 nucleotides are TGCGCCAGCAGCTTGGCTTTGAACACCGGGGAGCTGTTTTTT. The full variable domain, in which reference TRBV5-1 and TRBJ2-2 provide the parts outside the CDR3, is KAGVTQTPRYLIKTRGQQVTLSCSPISGHRSVSWYQQTPGQGLQFLFEYFSETQRNKGNFPGRFSGRQFSNSRSEMNVSTLELGDSALYLCASSLALNTGELFFGEGSRLTVL.

The count of this clone is one. The V and J genes are TRBV18 and TRBJ1-1; D is ambiguous. Germline V lookup: CDR1 KGHSH, CDR2 LQKENI. V shed 7 bases and J shed 0 bases, with 9 bases lying between them. The CDR3 has 13 residues. This chain's CDR3 is CASCSIMNTEAFF. The CDR3, as DNA: TGTGCCAGCTGCTCCATAATGAACACTGAAGCTTTCTTT.

The V call is TRBV28, the J call TRBJ1-1; TRBD1 matches at 8 bases. The germline gives CDR1 MDHEN, CDR2 SYDVKM. The V gene end was trimmed by 8 bases and the J gene end by 0 bases; junction bases not matched to a gene: 8. The CDR3 is made up of 15 amino acids. The CDR3 here is CASGPGGAVNTEAFF. The DNA of the CDR3 is TGTGCCAGCGGGCCAGGGGGCGCAGTGAACACTGAAGCTTTCTTT.

The chain joins TRBV7-2 to TRBJ1-2; the D is unclear. With 2 bases removed from V and 6 bases from J, the gap between germline ends came to 10 bases. The CDR3 extends over 13 amino acids. The germline CDR1 and CDR2 sequences are SGHTA and FQGNSA. CDR3 sequence reads: CASSLLRRDGYTF. The CDR3 nucleotides read TGTGCCAGCAGCTTATTAAGGCGGGATGGCTACACCTTC. The variable domain in full, with the rest retrieved from reference TRBV7-2 and TRBJ1-2, is GAGVSQSPSNKVTEKGKDVELRCDPISGHTALYWYRQSLGQGLEFLIYFQGNSAPDKSGLPSDRFSAERTGGSVSTLTIQRTQQEDSAVYLCASSLLRRDGYTFGSGTRLTVV.

V gene TRBV7-9 combines with J gene TRBJ1-4; 8 nucleotides line up with TRBD1. The length of the CDR3 is 15 residues. J gave up 4 bases and V 5 bases, and 6 bases lay outside the gene matches. Germline V CDR1 and CDR2: SEHNR, FQNEAQ (reference sequence). The CDR3 DNA follows: TGTGCCAGCAGCCGCGGACAGGGTTTTAATGAAAAACTGTTTTTT. As protein: CASSRGQGFNEKLFF.

V is TRBV9 and J is TRBJ1-2; 7 bases align to TRBD1. The trim removed 5 bases at V and 0 bases at J, leaving 10 bases unmatched. The CDR3 runs 16 residues. Germline lookup yields CDR1 SGDLS and CDR2 YYNGEE. CDR3 DNA: TGTGCCAGCAGTGGCCCTCCGACAGGGACTAACTATGGCTACACCTTC. This codes for CASSGPPTGTNYGYTF.